This T cell receptor beta chain came from a study of T cells after yellow fever vaccination. Findings and limits, study-wide: When the response was secondary, it was weaker but reached its peak faster, day 5 versus 15.

Universal primer sites and UMIs were introduced during 5'RACE template-switching synthesis of TCR cDNA. TCRdb re-called the 5' RACE reads through MiXCR, storing one row per CDR3 protein. Of roughly 150,000 distinct CDR3 sequences listed, about 7% were seen once; the top ten hold 2.5%. The V segment lost 5 bases and the J segment 5 bases; nucleotides outside the gene matches: 11. CDR3 length equals 15 residues. Germline V gene lookup returns CDR1 SGHTA and CDR2 FQGNSA. Concerning this clonotype itself: The antigen remains undetermined.

V gene TRBV7-2 combines with J gene TRBJ2-5; TRBD1 matches at 7 bases. The clonotype was recovered from a young man who received the YFV17D yellow fever vaccine. Sequences were derived from CD4+ T cells sorted from PBMCs, sampled about 5 days after the first yellow fever vaccination. The CDR3 nucleotides read TGTGCCAGCAGCAGTTACCACAGGGGTGGCGAGACCCAGTACTTC. This gives the protein CASSSYHRGGETQYF.